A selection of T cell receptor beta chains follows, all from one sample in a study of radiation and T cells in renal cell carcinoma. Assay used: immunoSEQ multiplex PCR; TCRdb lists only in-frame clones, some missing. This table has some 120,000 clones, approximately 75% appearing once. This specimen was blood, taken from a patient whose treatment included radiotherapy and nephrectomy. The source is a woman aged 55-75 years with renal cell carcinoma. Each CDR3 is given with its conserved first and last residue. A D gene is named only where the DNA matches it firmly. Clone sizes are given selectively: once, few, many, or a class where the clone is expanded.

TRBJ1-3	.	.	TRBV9	CASSSTVSGNTIYF	TGTGCCAGCAGCTCGACGGTCTCTGGAAACACCATATATTTT
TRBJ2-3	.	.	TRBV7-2	CASRKATGDTQYF	TGTGCCAGCAGGAAAGCGACCGGGGATACGCAGTATTTT
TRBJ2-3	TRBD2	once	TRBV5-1	CASSLGTSGGPVDTQYF	TGCGCCAGCAGCTTAGGGACTAGCGGGGGGCCGGTAGATACGCAGTATTTT
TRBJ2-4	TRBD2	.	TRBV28	CASVGAGTSGNIQYF	TGTGCCAGCGTGGGAGCCGGGACTAGCGGAAACATTCAGTACTTC
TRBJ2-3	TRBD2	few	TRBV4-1	CASSRLSTSGGADTQYF	TGCGCCAGCAGCCGCTTATCTACTAGCGGGGGGGCAGATACGCAGTATTTT
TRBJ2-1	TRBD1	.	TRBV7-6	CASSLEQGWVSEQFF	TGTGCCAGCAGCTTAGAACAGGGGTGGGTGAGTGAGCAGTTCTTC
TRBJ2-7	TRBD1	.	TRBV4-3	CASSQDRLGQVTYF	TGCGCCAGCAGCCAAGATCGGTTGGGACAGGTAACGTACTTC
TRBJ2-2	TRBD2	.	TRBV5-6	CASSPLGGGTGELFF	TGTGCCAGCAGCCCCTTGGGGGGGGGAACCGGGGAGCTGTTTTTT
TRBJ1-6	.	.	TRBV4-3	CASSARGQGPHSPLHF	TGCGCCAGCAGCGCACGTGGGCAGGGACCCCATTCACCCCTCCACTTT
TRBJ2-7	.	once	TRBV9	CASSVGLDGQNLPYEQYF	TGTGCCAGCAGCGTAGGGTTGGATGGGCAGAACCTACCTTACGAGCAGTACTTC
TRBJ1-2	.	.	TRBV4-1	CASSPDTRGYTF	TGCGCCAGCAGCCCGGATACCCGTGGCTACACCTTC
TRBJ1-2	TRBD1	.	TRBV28	CASSWTGNYGYTF	TGTGCCAGCAGTTGGACAGGGAACTATGGCTACACCTTC
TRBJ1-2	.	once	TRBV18	CASSPRDQGGYTF	TGTGCCAGCTCACCGCGGGACCAAGGGGGCTACACCTTC
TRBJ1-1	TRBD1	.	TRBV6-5	CASSSTGVDSRAFF	TGTGCCAGCAGCAGTACAGGGGTAGATTCGAGAGCTTTCTTT
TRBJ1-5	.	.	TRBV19	CASRSRGVIYNSNQPQHF	TGTGCCAGTAGGTCTCGGGGGGTAATTTATAATTCTAATCAGCCCCAGCATTTT
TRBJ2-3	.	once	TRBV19	CASMGRLPSTDTQYF	TGTGCCAGTATGGGGCGGCTACCTAGCACAGATACGCAGTATTTT
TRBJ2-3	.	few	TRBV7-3	CASSLTPPDTQYF	TGTGCCAGCAGCTTAACGCCCCCAGATACGCAGTATTTT
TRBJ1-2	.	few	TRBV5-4	CASSVVTGITYGYTF	TGTGCCAGCAGCGTAGTTACAGGGATTACCTATGGCTACACCTTC
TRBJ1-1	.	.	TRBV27	CASSFIGPGYTEAFF	TGTGCCAGCAGTTTTATAGGTCCTGGGTACACTGAAGCTTTCTTT
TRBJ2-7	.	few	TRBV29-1	CSVRTGTPPYEQYF	TGCAGCGTCAGGACCGGGACACCTCCCTACGAGCAGTACTTC
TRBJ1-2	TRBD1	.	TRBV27	CAGSLLGQGVEGGYTF	TGTGCCGGCAGTTTATTGGGACAGGGGGTAGAAGGTGGCTACACCTTC
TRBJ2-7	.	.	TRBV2	CASSEAGPRYEQYF	TGTGCCAGCAGTGAAGCGGGGCCCCGATACGAGCAGTACTTC
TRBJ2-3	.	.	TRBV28	CASSWRSVADTQYF	TGTGCCAGCAGTTGGAGGAGTGTCGCAGATACGCAGTATTTT
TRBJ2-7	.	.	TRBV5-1	CASSPGQGGYEQYF	TGCGCCAGCAGCCCCGGACAGGGAGGGTACGAGCAGTACTTC
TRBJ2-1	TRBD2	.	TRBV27	CASSLSAGDYNEQFF	TGTGCCAGCAGTTTATCGGCGGGGGACTACAATGAGCAGTTCTTC
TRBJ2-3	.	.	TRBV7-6	CASSGGWADTQYF	TGTGCCAGCAGCGGGGGGTGGGCAGATACGCAGTATTTT
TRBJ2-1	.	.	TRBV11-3	CASSSNRLSSYNEQFF	TGTGCCAGCAGCTCCAACAGGCTTAGCTCCTACAATGAGCAGTTCTTC
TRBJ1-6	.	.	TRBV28	CASRPAAGGSPLHF	TGTGCCAGCAGGCCCGCCGCCGGCGGCTCACCCCTCCACTTT
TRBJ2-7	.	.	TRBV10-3	CAISDSGDLVEQYF	TGTGCCATCAGTGATTCCGGGGATCTGGTCGAGCAGTACTTC
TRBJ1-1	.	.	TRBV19	CASSISLNTEAFF	TGTGCCAGTAGTATCAGCCTGAACACTGAAGCTTTCTTT
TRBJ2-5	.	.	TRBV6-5	CASSLGDGETQYF	TGTGCCAGCAGCCTAGGGGATGGGGAGACCCAGTACTTC
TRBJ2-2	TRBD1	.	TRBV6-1	CASLTGLNTGELFF	TGTGCCAGCCTGACAGGGTTGAACACCGGGGAGCTGTTTTTT
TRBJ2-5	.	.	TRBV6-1	CASRGGQETQYF	TGTGCCAGCAGGGGGGGCCAAGAGACCCAGTACTTC
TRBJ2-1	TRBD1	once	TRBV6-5	CASSSDRASYNEQFF	TGTGCCAGCAGTTCGGACAGGGCCTCCTACAATGAGCAGTTCTTC
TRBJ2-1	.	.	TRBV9	CASSVRTEYQSYNEQFF	TGTGCCAGCAGCGTAAGAACCGAATACCAATCCTACAATGAGCAGTTCTTC
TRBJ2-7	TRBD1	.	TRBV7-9	CASSARDRGDYEQYF	TGTGCCAGCAGCGCCCGGGACAGGGGCGACTACGAGCAGTACTTC
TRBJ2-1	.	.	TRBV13	CASSLDLEEQFF	TGTGCCAGCAGCTTAGATTTGGAAGAGCAGTTCTTC
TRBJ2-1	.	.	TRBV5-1	CASSLGGYTNEQFF	TGCGCCAGCAGCTTGGGCGGCTATACTAATGAGCAGTTCTTC
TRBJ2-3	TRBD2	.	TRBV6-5	CASTLAGEGTDTQYF	TGTGCCAGCACCCTAGCGGGAGAGGGCACAGATACGCAGTATTTT
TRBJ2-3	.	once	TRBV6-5	CASTLPGTDTQYF	TGTGCCAGCACCCTACCTGGCACAGATACGCAGTATTTT
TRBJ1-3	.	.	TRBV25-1	CASSHGTLSGNTIYF	TGTGCCAGCAGTCATGGGACCCTCTCTGGAAACACCATATATTTT
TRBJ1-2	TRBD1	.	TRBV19	CASSLDRGAGYTF	TGTGCCAGTAGCCTCGACAGGGGGGCCGGCTACACCTTC
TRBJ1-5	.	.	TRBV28	CASSLWDVASGNQPQHF	TGTGCCAGCAGTTTATGGGATGTGGCCTCGGGCAATCAGCCCCAGCATTTT
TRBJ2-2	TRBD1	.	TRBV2	CASSGTGNTGELFF	TGTGCCAGCTCGGGGACAGGGAACACCGGGGAGCTGTTTTTT
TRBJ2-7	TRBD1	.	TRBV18	CASSPQVTGIYEQYF	TGTGCCAGCTCACCTCAGGTGACAGGGATCTACGAGCAGTACTTC
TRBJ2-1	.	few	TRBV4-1	CASSHPGGDEQFF	TGCGCCAGCAGCCACCCCGGCGGGGATGAGCAGTTCTTC
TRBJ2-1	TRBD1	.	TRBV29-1	CSVWDRGRLGNEQFF	TGCAGCGTTTGGGACAGGGGACGGTTGGGGAATGAGCAGTTCTTC
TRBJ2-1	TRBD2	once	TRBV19	CASKTSGYNEQFF	TGTGCCAGTAAGACTAGCGGGTACAATGAGCAGTTCTTC
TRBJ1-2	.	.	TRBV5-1	CASSPRDISNYGYTF	TGCGCCAGCAGCCCGCGGGACATCTCTAACTATGGCTACACCTTC
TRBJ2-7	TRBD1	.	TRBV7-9	CASSQGTELTYEQYF	TGTGCCAGCAGCCAAGGGACAGAGCTTACCTACGAGCAGTACTTC
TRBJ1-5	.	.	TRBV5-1	CASSLDYQPQHF	TGCGCCAGCAGCTTGGATTATCAGCCCCAGCATTTT
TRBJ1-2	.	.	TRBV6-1	CASSDPPGGNYGYTF	TGTGCCAGCAGTGACCCGCCGGGAGGGAACTATGGCTACACCTTC
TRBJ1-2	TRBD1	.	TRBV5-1	CASSLAPGQGGTF	TGCGCCAGCAGCTTGGCCCCAGGACAGGGGGGGACCTTC